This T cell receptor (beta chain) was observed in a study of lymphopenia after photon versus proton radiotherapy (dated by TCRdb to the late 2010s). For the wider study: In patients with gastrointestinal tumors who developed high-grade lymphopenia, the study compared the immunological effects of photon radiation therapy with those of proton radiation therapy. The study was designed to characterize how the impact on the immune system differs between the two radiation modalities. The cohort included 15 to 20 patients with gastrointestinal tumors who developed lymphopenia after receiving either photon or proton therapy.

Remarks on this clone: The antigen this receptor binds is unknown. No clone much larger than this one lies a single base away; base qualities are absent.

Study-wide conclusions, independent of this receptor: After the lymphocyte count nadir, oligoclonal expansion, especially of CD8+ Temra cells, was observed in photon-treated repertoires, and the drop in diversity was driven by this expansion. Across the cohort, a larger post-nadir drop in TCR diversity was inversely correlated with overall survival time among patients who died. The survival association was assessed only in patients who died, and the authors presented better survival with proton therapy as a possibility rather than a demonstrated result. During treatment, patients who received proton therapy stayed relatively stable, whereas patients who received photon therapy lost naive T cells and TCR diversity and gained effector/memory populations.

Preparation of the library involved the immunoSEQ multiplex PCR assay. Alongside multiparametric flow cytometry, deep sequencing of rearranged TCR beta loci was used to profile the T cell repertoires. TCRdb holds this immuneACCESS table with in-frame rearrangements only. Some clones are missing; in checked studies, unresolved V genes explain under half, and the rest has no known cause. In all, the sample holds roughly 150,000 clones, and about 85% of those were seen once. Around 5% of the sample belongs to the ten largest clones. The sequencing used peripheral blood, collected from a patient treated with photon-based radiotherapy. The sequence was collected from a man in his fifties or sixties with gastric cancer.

The nucleotide sequence is given as TGCGCCAGCAGCTTGGCCTCAGGTCAGCTCTACGAGCAGTACTTC. Its translation is CASSLASGQLYEQYF. The V gene is TRBV5-1 and the J gene is TRBJ2-7; no D gene call is confident. The junction shows trimming of 0 bases on V and 3 bases on J, plus 13 bases between the germline ends. CDR1 and CDR2, looked up from the germline V gene, are SGHRS and YFSETQ. The CDR3 spans 15 residues, from the cysteine through the phenylalanine. The entry retains the CDR3 DNA only, 45 bases that are in frame from base 1.